This TCR beta chain appears in the sequencing data of a study of blood T cell repertoires in COVID-19. About the study: The study drew acute and convalescent COVID-19 samples from the United States, Italy and Spain. In each case, the material was cDNA or gDNA derived from T cells, B-cell-depleted T cells, or PBMCs.

This CDR3 comprises 18 residues. Germline CDR1 MDHEN, CDR2 SYDVKM. J was trimmed by 0 bases and V by 6 bases; bases with no gene match: 10. One Seattle source followed patients from active infection through their disease course. Original data processing: Reference gene primers were amplified, and this amplification served to estimate nucleated cell counts. Sequenced by immunoSEQ multiplex PCR; TCRdb stores in-frame clones only, minus some. From that table come the V and J calls and clone size; the DNA was used to work out D and trimming. The data show some 240,000 clones, with around 90% seen just once and 0.82% held by the top ten.

The clonotype originates from a man in his sixties with COVID-19, enrolled during active disease. Sequenced material: peripheral blood. V usage is TRBV28 and J usage is TRBJ2-4, with TRBD2 matching 11 bases. For the CDR3, the DNA is TGTGCCAGCAGCCCCGGGACTAGCGGCCTCCTAGCCAAAAACATTCAGTACTTC. It yields the protein CASSPGTSGLLAKNIQYF.